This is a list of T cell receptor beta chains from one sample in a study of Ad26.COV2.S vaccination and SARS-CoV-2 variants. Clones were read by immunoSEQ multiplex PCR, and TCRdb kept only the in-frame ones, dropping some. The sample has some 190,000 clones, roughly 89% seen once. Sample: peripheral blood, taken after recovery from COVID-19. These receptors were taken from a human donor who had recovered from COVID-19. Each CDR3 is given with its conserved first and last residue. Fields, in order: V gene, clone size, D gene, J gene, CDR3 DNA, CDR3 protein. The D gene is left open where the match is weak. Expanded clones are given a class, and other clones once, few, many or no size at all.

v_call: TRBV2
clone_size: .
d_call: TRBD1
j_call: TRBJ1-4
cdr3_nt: TGTGCCAGCAGTGCACAGGGGGCCTTTAATGAAAAACTGTTTTTT
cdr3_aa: CASSAQGAFNEKLFF

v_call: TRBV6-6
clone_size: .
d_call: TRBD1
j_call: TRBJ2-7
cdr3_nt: TGTGCCAGCATCATAGACAGGGGGTTCTCCTACGAGCAGTACTTC
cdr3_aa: CASIIDRGFSYEQYF

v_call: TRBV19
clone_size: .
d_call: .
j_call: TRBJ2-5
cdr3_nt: TGTGCCAGTAGTATAGACGGCGGGACAGAGACCCAGTACTTC
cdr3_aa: CASSIDGGTETQYF

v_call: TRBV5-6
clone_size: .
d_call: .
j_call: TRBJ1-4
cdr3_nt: TGTGCCAGCAGCTTGGGACCCGAGGGGGAAAAACTGTTTTTT
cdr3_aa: CASSLGPEGEKLFF

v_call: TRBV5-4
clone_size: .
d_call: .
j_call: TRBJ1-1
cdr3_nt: TGTGCCAGCAGCCCACCAGACGGGAACACTGAAGCTTTCTTT
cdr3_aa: CASSPPDGNTEAFF

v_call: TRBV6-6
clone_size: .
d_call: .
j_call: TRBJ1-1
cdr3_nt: TGTGCCAGCTTAGACACTGAAGCTTTCTTT
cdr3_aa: CASLDTEAFF

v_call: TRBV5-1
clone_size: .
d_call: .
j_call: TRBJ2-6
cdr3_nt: TGCGCCAGCACAAACACCCCTGGGGCCAACGTCCTGACTTTC
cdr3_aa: CASTNTPGANVLTF

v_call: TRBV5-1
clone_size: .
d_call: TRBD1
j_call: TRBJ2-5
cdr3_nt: TGCGCCAGCAGCCCACAAGGGGGCTCTCAAGAGACCCAGTACTTC
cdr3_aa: CASSPQGGSQETQYF

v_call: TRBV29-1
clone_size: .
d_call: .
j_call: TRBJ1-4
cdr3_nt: TGCAGCGTTGGCGACAGCCCTAATGAAAAACTGTTTTTT
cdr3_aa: CSVGDSPNEKLFF

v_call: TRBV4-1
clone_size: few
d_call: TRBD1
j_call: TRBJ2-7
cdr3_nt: TGCGCCAGCAGCCAACCCGGGACAGCCTCCTACGAGCAGTACTTC
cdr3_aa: CASSQPGTASYEQYF

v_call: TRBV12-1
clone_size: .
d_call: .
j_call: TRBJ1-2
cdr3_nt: TGTGCCAGAAGATTTACAGGGGGCAGCAACTATGGCTACACCTTC
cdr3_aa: CARRFTGGSNYGYTF

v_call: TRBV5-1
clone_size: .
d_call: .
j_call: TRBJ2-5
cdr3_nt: TGCGCCAGCAGCGTGACAGGTCGGGAGACCCAGTACTTC
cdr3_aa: CASSVTGRETQYF

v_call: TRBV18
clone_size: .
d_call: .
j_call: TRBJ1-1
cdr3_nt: TGTGCCAGCTCACCACCGGTACAGGGAGGCACTGAAGCTTTCTTT
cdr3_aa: CASSPPVQGGTEAFF

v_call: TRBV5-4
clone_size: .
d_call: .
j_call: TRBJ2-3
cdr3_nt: TGTGCCAGCAGCTTGGCCCCAAGCACAGATACGCAGTATTTT
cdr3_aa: CASSLAPSTDTQYF